This TCR beta chain is from a study of T cell responses to AZD1222 COVID-19 vaccine. Study outcomes and limitations: Sampling that yielded the repertoires occurred only after the peak T cell response.

Using immunoSEQ multiplex PCR, the repertoire was profiled, and TCRdb retains in-frame clones only, with some absent. The sample consists of about 120,000 clones, 85% to 90% of them appearing once. This CDR3 spans 15 amino acids. The germline V gene has CDR1 SGHNT and CDR2 YYREEE (reference sequence). Trimming removed 2 bases from V and 3 bases from J, with 11 bases in between. In its sample, this clone was seen once. Its antigen is as yet unknown. The chain carries TRBV5-4 and TRBJ2-2; tentative D call: TRBD1 (5 bases). This sample comprised peripheral blood, obtained on day 0 of AZD1222 vaccination. The sequence was obtained from an adult in good health. This CDR3 reads CASSFSQGHTGELFF. CDR3 DNA: TGTGCCAGCAGCTTTTCCCAGGGCCACACCGGGGAGCTGTTTTTT.